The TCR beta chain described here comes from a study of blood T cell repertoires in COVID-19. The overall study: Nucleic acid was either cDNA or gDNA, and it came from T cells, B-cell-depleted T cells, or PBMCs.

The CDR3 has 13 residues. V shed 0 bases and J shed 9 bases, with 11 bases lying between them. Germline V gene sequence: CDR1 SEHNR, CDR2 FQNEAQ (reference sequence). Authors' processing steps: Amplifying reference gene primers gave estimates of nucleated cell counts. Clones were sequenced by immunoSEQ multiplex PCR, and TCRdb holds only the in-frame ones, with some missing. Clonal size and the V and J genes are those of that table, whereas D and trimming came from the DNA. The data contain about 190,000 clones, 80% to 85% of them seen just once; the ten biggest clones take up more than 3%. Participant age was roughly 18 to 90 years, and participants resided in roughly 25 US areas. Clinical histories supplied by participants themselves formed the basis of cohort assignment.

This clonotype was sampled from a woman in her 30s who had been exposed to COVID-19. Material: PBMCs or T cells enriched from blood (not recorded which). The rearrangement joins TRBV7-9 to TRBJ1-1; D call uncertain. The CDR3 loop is CASSLAAATKAFF. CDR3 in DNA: TGTGCCAGCAGCTTAGCGGCGGCAACGAAAGCTTTCTTT.